This T cell receptor beta chain was identified in a study of cytomegalovirus exposure and HLA in healthy donors (TCRdb year 2017). Concerning the study at large: An earlier analysis of several hundred of the donors reported 276 Gb of sequence data and some 120 million unique TCR beta sequences from roughly 200 million T cells. Roughly 300 gigabases of sequencing data and approximately 93 million unique TCR sequences were included in an early release covering about 600 HLA-typed donors. Class I and class II HLA loci were covered by the typing at four-digit resolution. The aim of the study was to test whether cataloging public T cell receptors could identify signatures of past pathogen exposure. The later analysis used no new phenotypic data to find candidate immune exposures, relying instead on TCR beta sequences and their occurrence across donors. In an earlier analysis of several hundred of the donors, high-throughput TCR beta sequencing was used to judge whether each TCR beta V gene segment behaved as functional or pseudogenic. Alongside the repertoire data, information on donor age, sex, ethnicity and CMV serostatus was compiled. A later genetic analysis used genome-wide SNP genotypes for about 65% of the roughly 670 donors, treating that subset as a discovery cohort. High-throughput TCR immunosequencing, statistical association of individual TCRs with disease status, and machine learning were combined to predict cytomegalovirus infection status. Four or five DR-DQ haplotypes were handled as single units for association and clustering because linkage in the cohort was strong. Along with the roughly 700-subject first cohort, a separate validation cohort of about 110 different subjects was used. Among about 390 genotyped donors of the cohort, an average of approximately 250,000 unique TCR beta nucleotide sequences were sequenced per donor, around 20% of them non-productive. All discovery cohort repertoires had been generated on a single sequencing platform. Of the 300 to 450 genotyped donors, roughly 85% fell in the genetic ancestry cluster associated with self-reported Caucasian donors. A later analysis re-examined previously published TCR beta repertoires from just over 650 donors and added high-resolution HLA genotyping to investigate patterns of TCR occurrence. The T cell repertoires of 670 or so subjects were profiled by immunosequencing and related to cytomegalovirus serostatus. Typing coverage varied by locus: roughly 629-630 donors for A, B, C, DRB1 and DQB1; approximately 500 for DQA1; over 600 for DPA1; more than 450 for DPB1. Study-wide findings and limitations: A later analysis associated roughly 17,000 TCR beta sequences with specific HLA alleles at a false discovery rate of 0.05. In the study, 150 to 200 TCR beta chains were listed as associated with cytomegalovirus. In both the original and validation cohorts, the classifier was reported to diagnose cytomegalovirus status with high specificity and sensitivity. According to a later analysis, TCR association rates differed among HLA loci, with DRB1 alleles showing the most associated TCRs and HLA-C alleles showing the fewest. A further reported finding was that TCR beta sequences accurately predicted the HLA-A and HLA-B alleles for most subjects in the first cohort. The authors suggested that the approach could potentially be generalized to other disease states and immunological phenotypes. An association between a missense DCLRE1C variant and V-gene and J-gene trimming of TCR beta chains was found in a later genetic analysis and replicated in an independent cohort. The only immune exposure information available for the cohort was CMV serostatus. The cohort was sequenced for TCR beta chains only, and without alpha or paired-chain data the features that could be detected were limited. Sequencing depth was assumed to be roughly uniform across donors in the presence/absence analyses, though that assumption may not hold. Across donors, most TCR sequences were observed very rarely, whereas some public TCRs were present in many individuals. The earlier analysis of approximately 540 of the donors excluded roughly 17 rarely observed V segments, including chromosome 9 orphons, because counts were too low. In a later analysis, most CMV-associated TCR beta chains were found to appear HLA-restricted, with HLA associations seemingly driven largely by CMV exposure. Correlated functional status among segregating V segments might reflect linkage disequilibrium, but an unknown experimental factor could not be ruled out. A cluster of highly shared sequence variants was judged likely to be a technical artifact of the sequencing pipeline. A later analysis reported that several top co-occurrence clusters appeared linked to parvovirus B19, influenza, CMV and Epstein-Barr virus. In a later genetic analysis, fewer N-insertions in productive TCRs were reported among donors in an Asian-associated ancestry cluster than the 666-donor mean. The 87-base-pair reads could not distinguish some IMGT-functional V segments, including TRBV6-2 and TRBV6-3, so those segments were excluded. Broadly in line with IMGT annotations, most TCR beta V segments showed up in productive rearrangements about 87% or about 30% of the time in an earlier analysis of around 550 of the donors. A few of the identified cytomegalovirus-associated TCR beta chains were confirmed in vitro to be specific for cytomegalovirus antigens. HLA typing was unavailable for some donors at each locus, so association tests used only the typed subset. Compared with equally common non-associated chains, HLA-associated TCR beta chains in a later analysis were more clonally expanded and had lower generation probabilities. Assigning TCR associations to individual alleles was difficult when HLA alleles, especially DR and DQ, strongly co-occurred.

For this clone: Its recognized antigen is unknown. Base qualities are missing; no much larger clone stands one base away.

In total, around 600 healthy bone marrow donors made up the cohort. Cohort members were all nominally healthy when sampled, although unrecorded immune exposures were likely present. The donor tested CMV seronegative, placing the donor among the roughly 350 seronegative members of the cohort. A peripheral blood sample was collected from each donor, and TCR beta sequencing was performed on peripheral blood mononuclear cells. The Qiagen DNeasy Blood Extraction Kit was used to extract genomic DNA from the blood cell samples. Libraries were constructed by the immunoSEQ multiplex PCR assay. A mixture of 60 forward primers for TCR Vbeta segments and 13 reverse primers for TCR Jbeta segments was used in the multiplex PCR. Amplification of the CDR3 region of rearranged TCR beta genes was performed with a multiplex PCR assay on genomic DNA. The Illumina HiSeq System was used to sequence the amplified TCR beta libraries as 87-base-pair reads. Turning to the authors' computational methods: A later analysis tallied around 80 million unique TCR beta chains across the 700 or so repertoires, and about 10 million of those chains were shared by two or more donors. A nearest-neighbor algorithm error-corrected the raw reads and collapsed the reads into unique sequences, merging closely related sequences to remove PCR and sequencing errors. To assign V, D and J gene segments, CDR3 sequences were aligned to IMGT reference sequences. For a sequence to be retained, a match of at least six nucleotides to both a V gene segment and a J gene segment was required. A rearrangement was called productive if the CDR3 had no stop codons and remained in frame with V and J, and every other rearrangement was called non-productive. CDR3 was defined according to IMGT convention as the region running from the second conserved V-encoded cysteine to the conserved J-encoded phenylalanine. In an earlier analysis of more than 550 of the donors, sequences lacking an unambiguous match to a single V gene segment were excluded. In an earlier analysis of approximately 590 of the donors, a V segment was called functional when productive rearrangements were above 56.7%, and segregating when the standard deviation between donors exceeded 5%. To diagnose cytomegalovirus status from the catalog of TCR beta chain sequences, a statistical classification framework was built. In a later analysis, V and J genes were assigned by comparing TCR nucleotide sequences against IMGT/GENE-DB human TR gene sequences. Using the TCRdist pipeline, a later analysis assigned CDR3 sequences along with most-parsimonious VDJ recombination scenarios. In a later analysis, every TCR beta chain was defined by the combination of its CDR3 amino acid sequence and its V-gene family, and reads without a unique V-gene family were dropped. A later analysis removed 500 to 600 highly shared, low-generation-probability nucleotide sequences to deal with suspected cross-contamination and a sequencing artifact. In a later analysis, a clonal expansion index for each public chain was calculated from normalized within-repertoire ranks of inferred template counts. Generation probabilities in a later analysis came from a VDJ recombination model fitted to out-of-frame rearrangements, and those results were checked against IGoR. In a later analysis, TCR-TCR, TCR-HLA and TCR-CMV co-occurrence was scored with hypergeometric tests, and a repertoire-size bias correction was applied to TCR pairs. A later analysis estimated false discovery rates by permuting HLA or CMV assignments 20 times. In a later analysis, co-occurring TCRs were grouped using DBSCAN, and TCRdist sequence similarity was added for clustering within HLA-allele-positive subsets. Repertoires with fewer than 30,000 or more than 120,000 public chains, plus five repertoires with anomalous nucleotide sharing, were excluded from co-occurrence clustering. TCRdb holds this immuneACCESS table with in-frame rearrangements only. Some clones are missing; in checked studies, unresolved V genes explain under half, and the rest has no known cause. The DNA was the basis for D and trimming; V, J and clone size are from that table. The sample table shows roughly 130,000 clones, and around 83% are seen once. Of the sample, roughly 3% falls within the top ten clones.

Trimming removed 5 bases from V and 7 bases from J; the gene matches leave 11 bases unexplained. The CDR1 and CDR2 encoded by the germline V gene (reference sequence) are LNHDA and SQIVND. The CDR3, cysteine through phenylalanine, is 15 amino acids long. The kept DNA is CDR3 alone, 45 bases in frame from the first base. This TCR derives from a man between 50 and 59 years old in good health and CMV-seronegative. Input material: PBMCs. The chain employs TRBV19 and TRBJ2-1; 7 central bases correspond to TRBD1. The CDR3 protein is CASSVDRELDNEQFF. The base sequence is TGTGCCAGTAGTGTCGACAGGGAACTAGATAATGAGCAGTTCTTC. The full variable domain, with segments outside the CDR3 supplied by the reference TRBV19 and TRBJ2-1 proteins, appears as DGGITQSPKYLFRKEGQNVTLSCEQNLNHDAMYWYRQDPGQGLRLIYYSQIVNDFQKGDIAEGYSVSREKKESFPLTVTSAQKNPTAFYLCASSVDRELDNEQFFGPGTRLTVL.